The 26 T cell receptor beta chains in this list originate from one sample, sequenced in a study of blood T cell repertoires in COVID-19. Measured with immunoSEQ multiplex PCR; TCRdb has only the in-frame clones, and not every one. The data show about 250,000 clones, around nine tenths seen once. The sequenced sample consisted of PBMCs or T cells enriched from blood (not recorded which). These receptors were taken from a woman aged 30 to 39 with acute COVID-19.

This chain uses TRBV7-2 with TRBJ1-2; D unresolved. Trimming cost V 5 bases and J 2 bases, with 18 bases left between them. The germline gives CDR1 SGHTA, CDR2 FQGNSA. CDR3 size: 16 residues. The CDR3 coding sequence is TGTGCCAGCAGCCCGCAGTGGGTGGGCCTGAACTATGGCTACACCTTC. Encoded protein: CASSPQWVGLNYGYTF.

This chain links TRBV28 with TRBJ2-2; possible D gene TRBD2, 5 bases. The germline V gene encodes CDR1 MDHEN and CDR2 SYDVKM. Trimming shortened V by 8 bases and J by 4 bases, and 11 bases separated the two germline ends. This CDR3 comprises 13 residues. The CDR3 nucleotides read TGTGCCAGCCCGGACTTGAGCACCGGGGAGCTGTTTTTT. Translated, it gives CASPDLSTGELFF.

The genes are TRBV18 and TRBJ1-5; D perhaps matches TRBD1 (5 bases). The V gene lost 0 bases and the J gene lost 0 bases, with 12 bases spanning the gap. CDR3 length: 17 amino acids. The V gene's germline CDR1 is KGHSH and CDR2 LQKENI. The CDR3: CASSPPGPLNSNQPQHF. The CDR3 nucleotides read TGTGCCAGCTCACCACCGGGGCCGCTTAATAGCAATCAGCCCCAGCATTTT.

The chain is built from TRBV28 and TRBJ1-2; perhaps TRBD1 as D (5 bases). V was shortened by 7 bases and J by 5 bases, with 11 bases between the two germline ends. The CDR3 is made up of 12 amino acids. The germline V gene encodes CDR1 MDHEN and CDR2 SYDVKM. Here the CDR3 reads CASTDSRYGYTF. CDR3 nucleotides: TGTGCCAGCACCGACAGTAGGTATGGCTACACCTTC.

The chain employs TRBV2 and TRBJ1-1; D call uncertain. Germline V lookup: CDR1 SNHLY, CDR2 FYNNEI. The ends were cut back, 4 bases at V and 5 bases at J, with 5 bases in the middle. CDR3 length: 11 residues. The CDR3 sequence: CASSGRTEAFF. DNA of the CDR3: TGTGCCAGCAGTGGGAGGACTGAAGCTTTCTTT.

This clone was seen a single time. The chain employs TRBV7-2 and TRBJ1-5, with TRBD1 as a possible D gene (6 bases). Germline V gene lookup returns CDR1 SGHTA and CDR2 FQGNSA. The CDR3 spans 14 residues. V gave up 5 bases and J gave up 5 bases, with 13 bases separating them. The CDR3 reads CASSPYPGDQPQHF. The CDR3 coding sequence is TGTGCCAGCAGCCCTTACCCAGGGGATCAGCCCCAGCATTTT.

The chain has TRBV4-1 and TRBJ1-1; possibly TRBD1 for D (5 bases). V lost 2 bases and J 1 base, leaving 8 bases between the germline ends. This CDR3 comprises 14 residues. Germline CDR1 reads MGHRA; CDR2 reads YSYEKL. The CDR3 region has the DNA TGCGCCAGCAGCCAACGACAGAGGAACACTGAAGCTTTCTTT. It codes for CASSQRQRNTEAFF.

The chain is built from TRBV11-2 and TRBJ2-2; a possible D gene is TRBD1 (6 bases). V was cut by 5 bases and J by 7 bases, with 20 bases left in between. The CDR3 extends over 16 amino acids. Germline CDR1 reads SGHAT; CDR2 reads FQNNGV. The CDR3 nucleotides are TGTGCCAGCAGCCCCCTGGGGGCGCCTGGGGACGGGGAGCTGTTTTTT. It codes for CASSPLGAPGDGELFF.

This clone was detected only a few times. J is TRBJ1-1 and V is TRBV2, with D tentatively TRBD1 (6 bases). The CDR3 consists of 13 residues. CDR1 and CDR2 from the germline V gene are SNHLY and FYNNEI. V was trimmed by 6 bases and J by 1 base, leaving 9 bases between them. CDR3 sequence reads: CASRWTENTEAFF. The CDR3 nucleotides read TGTGCCAGCAGATGGACAGAGAACACTGAAGCTTTCTTT.

This clone was seen a single time. V and J are TRBV5-5 and TRBJ1-2; 8 bases match TRBD1. The V segment lost 0 bases and the J segment 4 bases; nucleotides outside the gene matches: 5. Germline loops: CDR1 SGHKS, CDR2 YYEKEE (reference sequence). The CDR3 consists of 15 residues. DNA of the CDR3: TGTGCCAGCAGCTTGGCTGCAGGGGGCAGCTATGGCTACACCTTC. Its translation is CASSLAAGGSYGYTF.

This clone has just one count. The rearrangement links TRBV19 to TRBJ2-3, with 8 positions matching TRBD1. Looked up from germline, CDR1 is LNHDA and CDR2 is SQIVND (reference sequence). This CDR3 contains 16 residues. Germline trimming cut 4 bases from V and 8 bases from J; bases unmatched to any gene: 14. The chain's CDR3 is CASSTPGTGSGVTQYF. In DNA form, the CDR3 reads TGTGCCAGTAGTACCCCCGGGACAGGCTCAGGGGTTACGCAGTATTTT.

This rearrangement joins TRBV28 to TRBJ1-2, with 8 bases matching TRBD1. The CDR3 has 14 residues. CDR1 is MDHEN and CDR2 is SYDVKM in the germline V gene. The junction had 12 bases not matched to a gene; V was cut back by 8 bases and J by 7 bases. The DNA of the CDR3 is TGTGCCAGCGAGTTCTTCGGACAGGGTGGTGGCTACACCTTC. Translating gives CASEFFGQGGGYTF.

This clone is a singleton in its sample. This chain uses TRBV13 with TRBJ2-6, with 8 bases lining up with TRBD1. The CDR3 spans 14 residues. Germline V gene lookup returns CDR1 PRHDT and CDR2 FYEKMQ (reference sequence). The trim removed 5 bases at V and 15 bases at J, leaving 12 bases unmatched. CDR3 sequence: CASSLDRVGRPLTF. The CDR3 bases are TGTGCCAGCAGCCTGGACAGGGTGGGCCGCCCCCTGACTTTC.

This clone was seen once. The J gene is TRBJ2-7, the V gene TRBV7-9; TRBD2 matches 8 bases. The V gene end was trimmed by 5 bases and the J gene end by 7 bases; junction bases not matched to a gene: 16. The length of the CDR3 is 16 residues. Germline V lookup: CDR1 SEHNR, CDR2 FQNEAQ (reference sequence). The CDR3, as DNA: TGTGCCAGCAGCATCCCTGGACTAGCAGGCCGTAGGGAGCAGTACTTC. This sequence encodes CASSIPGLAGRREQYF.

This clone appeared a few times. This chain joins TRBV19 and TRBJ2-1; D might be TRBD1 (6 bases). The CDR3 runs 15 residues. Per the germline V gene, CDR1 is LNHDA and CDR2 is SQIVND (reference sequence). The V and J ends lost 6 bases and 1 base respectively, with 13 bases between them. The CDR3, as DNA: TGTGCCAGTAGCACAGGGACCCCTTCCTACAATGAGCAGTTCTTC. Translation gives CASSTGTPSYNEQFF.

This rearrangement joins TRBV6-1 to TRBJ2-7; D uncertain. Germline CDR1 and CDR2: MNHNS and SASEGT. V lost 3 bases and J 3 bases, leaving 12 bases between the germline ends. CDR3 length: 14 residues. The CDR3 DNA sequence: TGTGCCAGCAGTGAGACATCCACCCGCTACGAGCAGTACTTC. It specifies CASSETSTRYEQYF.

V usage is TRBV19 and J usage is TRBJ2-1; 10 nucleotides match TRBD2. Germline V gene lookup returns CDR1 LNHDA and CDR2 SQIVND (reference sequence). The CDR3 consists of 16 residues. After removal of 5 bases from V and 7 bases from J, the junction contained 11 bases not matched to a gene. CDR3 nucleotides: TGTGCCAGTAGTCTCCCGGGAGCGGGGGGGCGTAATGAGCAGTTCTTC. Translated, it gives CASSLPGAGGRNEQFF.

The chain links TRBV9 to TRBJ1-6; the D is unclear. The CDR3 has 13 residues. Germline V lookup: CDR1 SGDLS, CDR2 YYNGEE. V lost 2 bases, J lost 10 bases, and 10 bases lay in between. CDR3 coding DNA: TGTGCCAGCAGCGTCGAGGGTTCCTCACCCCTCCACTTT. It codes for CASSVEGSSPLHF.

This chain uses TRBV19 with TRBJ2-5; TRBD1 matches at 12 bases. Germline V gene data show CDR1 as LNHDA and CDR2 as SQIVND (reference sequence). The V segment lost 5 bases and the J segment 4 bases; nucleotides outside the gene matches: 11. The CDR3 length is 17 residues. The chain's CDR3 is CASSGRDRGLIGETQYF. The CDR3 DNA reads as TGTGCCAGTAGTGGCCGGGACAGGGGGCTAATTGGAGAGACCCAGTACTTC.

V is TRBV3-1 (or the pseudogene TRBV3-2) and J is TRBJ2-5; 8 nucleotides match TRBD2. Germline V gene data show CDR1 as LGHDT and CDR2 as YNNKEL (reference sequence). CDR3 length: 16 amino acids. V gave up 0 bases and J gave up 3 bases; unmatched junction bases: 6. The CDR3 reads CASSQDGGAREETQYF. The DNA for the CDR3 is TGTGCCAGCAGCCAAGACGGGGGGGCGCGAGAAGAGACCCAGTACTTC.

This clone showed up just once. The genes are TRBV6-5 and TRBJ1-2; no clear D. CDR1 is MNHEY, CDR2 SVGAGI, per germline. Trimming stripped 5 bases from V and 8 bases from J, with 18 bases between. CDR3 length: 14 amino acids. In nucleotides, the CDR3 is TGTGCCAGCAGTCGGGTCCCGGAGGGCCAGGGCTACACCTTC. Its translation: CASSRVPEGQGYTF.

The CDR3 sequence: CASRREATGTDTQYF. The CDR3 DNA reads TGTGCCAGCAGACGAGAAGCGACAGGCACAGATACGCAGTATTTT. The chain employs TRBV6-6 and TRBJ2-3, with D possibly being TRBD1 (5 bases). The CDR3 sequence is 15 residues long. Germline V gives CDR1 MNHNY, CDR2 SVGAGI (reference sequence). The V gene lost 6 bases and the J gene lost 1 base, with 14 bases spanning the gap.

The chain recombines TRBV7-3 with TRBJ1-2, with unresolved D. CDR3 length: 14 amino acids. Germline CDR1 is SGHTA and CDR2 is FQGTGA. V was trimmed by 5 bases and J by 2 bases, leaving 12 bases between them. The CDR3 is CASSASLLNYGYTF. CDR3 in DNA: TGTGCCAGCAGCGCCTCGCTGCTAAACTATGGCTACACCTTC.

This clone was picked up one time. The chain combines TRBV29-1 with TRBJ2-5; D gene ambiguous. CDR3 length: 12 residues. Deletions cut 1 base from V and 4 bases from J, with 7 bases between. Germline V gene data show CDR1 as SQVTM and CDR2 as ANQGSEA. CDR3 residues: CSVEVGGETQYF. The DNA of the CDR3 is TGCAGCGTTGAAGTCGGCGGAGAGACCCAGTACTTC.

This chain connects TRBV7-9 to TRBJ1-2; D perhaps matches TRBD1 (5 bases). CDR3 length: 15 amino acids. CDR1 SEHNR and CDR2 FQNEAQ come from the germline V gene (reference sequence). Trimming pared 10 bases from V and 3 bases from J, leaving 21 bases between. CDR3 coding DNA: TGTGCCACCCTAAAGGGAGCGGGGGACGACTATGGCTACACCTTC. Translating it yields CATLKGAGDDYGYTF.

This chain links TRBV9 with TRBJ2-6; 8 positions agree with TRBD1. Trimming at V came to 2 bases and at J to 2 bases, leaving 0 bases not matched to a gene. The germline V gene encodes CDR1 SGDLS and CDR2 YYNGEE. The CDR3 extends over 15 amino acids. Here the CDR3 reads CASSVGQAGANVLTF. CDR3 coding DNA: TGTGCCAGCAGCGTGGGACAGGCTGGGGCCAACGTCCTGACTTTC.